This note documents a single T cell receptor beta chain sequence. Its antigen is unidentified. Germline V gene lookup returns CDR1 MGHRA and CDR2 YSYEKL. V shed 4 bases and J shed 2 bases, with 12 bases lying between them. CDR3 length equals 15 residues. This entry is derived from a study of CD8+ T cells in alopecia areata. Isolated RNA was reverse transcribed into cDNA used as the sequencing template. The data were produced by immunoSEQ multiplex PCR, yet TCRdb's version contains in-frame clones alone and is incomplete. The sample holds over 200,000 clones, more than 45% seen once. Study outcomes and limitations: Sharing of TCR sequences between patients (possibly for HLA-related reasons) was less clear than in mice.

The chain recombines TRBV4-1 with TRBJ2-1; D gene uncertain. The source was CD4+ T cells sorted from blood, collected at week 0. The source of this sequence is a human donor with alopecia areata. CDR3: CASSPQRVTYNEQFF. The CDR3 bases are TGCGCCAGCAGCCCCCAGCGAGTCACCTACAATGAGCAGTTCTTC.